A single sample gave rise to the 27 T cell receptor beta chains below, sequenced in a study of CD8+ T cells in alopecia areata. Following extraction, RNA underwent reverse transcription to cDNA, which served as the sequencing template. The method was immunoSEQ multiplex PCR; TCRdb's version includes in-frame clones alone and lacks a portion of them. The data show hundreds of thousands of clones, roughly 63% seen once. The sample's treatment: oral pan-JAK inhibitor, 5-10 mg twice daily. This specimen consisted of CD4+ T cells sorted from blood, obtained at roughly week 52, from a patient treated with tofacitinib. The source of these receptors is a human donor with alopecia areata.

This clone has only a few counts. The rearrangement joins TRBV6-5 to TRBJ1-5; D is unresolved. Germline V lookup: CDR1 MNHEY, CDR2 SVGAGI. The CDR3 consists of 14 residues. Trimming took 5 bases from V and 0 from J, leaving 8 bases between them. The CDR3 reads CASSPAGSNQPQHF. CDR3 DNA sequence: TGTGCCAGCAGTCCCGCCGGTAGCAATCAGCCCCAGCATTTT.

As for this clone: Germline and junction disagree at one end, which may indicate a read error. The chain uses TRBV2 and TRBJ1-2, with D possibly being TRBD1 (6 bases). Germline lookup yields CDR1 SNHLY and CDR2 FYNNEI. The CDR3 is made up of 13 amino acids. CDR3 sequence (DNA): TGTGCCAGCAGCGAAGAACAGGGCTATGGCTACACCTTC. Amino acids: CASSEEQGYGYTF.

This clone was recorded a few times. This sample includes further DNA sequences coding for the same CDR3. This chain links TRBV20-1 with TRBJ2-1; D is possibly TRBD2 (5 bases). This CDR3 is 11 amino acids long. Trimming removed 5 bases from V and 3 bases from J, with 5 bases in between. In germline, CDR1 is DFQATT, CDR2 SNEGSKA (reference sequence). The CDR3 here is CSARGYNEQFF. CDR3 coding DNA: TGCAGTGCTCGGGGCTACAATGAGCAGTTCTTC.

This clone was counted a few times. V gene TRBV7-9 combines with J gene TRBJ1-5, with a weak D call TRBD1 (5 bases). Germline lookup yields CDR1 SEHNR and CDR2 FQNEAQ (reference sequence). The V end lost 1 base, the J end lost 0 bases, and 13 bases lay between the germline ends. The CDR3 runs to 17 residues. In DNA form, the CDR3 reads TGTGCCAGCAGCTTAGGGGCCGGGACGCATAGCAATCAGCCCCAGCATTTT. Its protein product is CASSLGAGTHSNQPQHF.

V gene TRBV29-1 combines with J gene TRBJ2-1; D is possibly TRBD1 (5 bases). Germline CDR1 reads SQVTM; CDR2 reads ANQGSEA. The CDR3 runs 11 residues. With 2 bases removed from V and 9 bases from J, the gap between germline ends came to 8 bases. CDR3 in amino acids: CSVEWGREQFF. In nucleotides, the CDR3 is TGCAGCGTTGAATGGGGCCGTGAGCAGTTCTTC.

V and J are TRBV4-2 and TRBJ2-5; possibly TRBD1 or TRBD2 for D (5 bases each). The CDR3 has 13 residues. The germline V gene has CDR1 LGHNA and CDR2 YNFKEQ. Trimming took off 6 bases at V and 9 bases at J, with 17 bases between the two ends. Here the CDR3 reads CASRGLGVGPQYF. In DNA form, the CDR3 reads TGTGCCAGCAGGGGGCTCGGGGTGGGGCCCCAGTACTTC.

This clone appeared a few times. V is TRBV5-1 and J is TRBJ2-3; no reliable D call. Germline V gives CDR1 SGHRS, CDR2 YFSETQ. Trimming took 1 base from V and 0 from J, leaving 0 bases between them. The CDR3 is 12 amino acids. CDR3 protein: CASSLSTDTQYF. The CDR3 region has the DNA TGCGCCAGCAGCTTGAGCACAGATACGCAGTATTTT.

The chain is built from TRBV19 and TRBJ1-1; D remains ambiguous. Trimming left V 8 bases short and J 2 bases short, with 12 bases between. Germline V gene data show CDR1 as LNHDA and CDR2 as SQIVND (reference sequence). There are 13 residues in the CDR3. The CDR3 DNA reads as TGTGCCAGTTTCGGGCAGCGAAACACTGAAGCTTTCTTT. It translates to CASFGQRNTEAFF.

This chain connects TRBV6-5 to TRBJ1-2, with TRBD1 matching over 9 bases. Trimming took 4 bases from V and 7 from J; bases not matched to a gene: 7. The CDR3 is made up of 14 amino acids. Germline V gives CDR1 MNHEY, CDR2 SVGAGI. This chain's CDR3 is CASSSLDRGTGYTF. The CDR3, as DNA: TGTGCCAGCAGTTCCCTGGACAGGGGAACTGGCTACACCTTC.

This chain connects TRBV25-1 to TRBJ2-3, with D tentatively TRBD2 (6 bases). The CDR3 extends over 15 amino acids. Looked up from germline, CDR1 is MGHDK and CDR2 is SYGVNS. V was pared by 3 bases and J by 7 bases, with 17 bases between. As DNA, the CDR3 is TGTGCCAGCAGTGACCAGCGGGCGGGTAGATATACGCAGTATTTT. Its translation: CASSDQRAGRYTQYF. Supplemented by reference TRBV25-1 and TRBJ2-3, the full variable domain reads EADIYQTPRYLVIGTGKKITLECSQTMGHDKMYWYQQDPGMELHLIHYSYGVNSTEKGDLSSESTVSRIRTEHFPLTLESARPSHTSQYLCASSDQRAGRYTQYFGPGTRLTVL.

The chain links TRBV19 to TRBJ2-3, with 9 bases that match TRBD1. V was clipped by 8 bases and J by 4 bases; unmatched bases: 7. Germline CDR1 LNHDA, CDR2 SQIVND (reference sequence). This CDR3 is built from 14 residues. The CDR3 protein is CASGDRVGPDTQYF. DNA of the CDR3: TGTGCCAGTGGGGACAGGGTTGGTCCAGATACGCAGTATTTT. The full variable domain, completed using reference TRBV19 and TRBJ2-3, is DGGITQSPKYLFRKEGQNVTLSCEQNLNHDAMYWYRQDPGQGLRLIYYSQIVNDFQKGDIAEGYSVSREKKESFPLTVTSAQKNPTAFYLCASGDRVGPDTQYFGPGTRLTVL.

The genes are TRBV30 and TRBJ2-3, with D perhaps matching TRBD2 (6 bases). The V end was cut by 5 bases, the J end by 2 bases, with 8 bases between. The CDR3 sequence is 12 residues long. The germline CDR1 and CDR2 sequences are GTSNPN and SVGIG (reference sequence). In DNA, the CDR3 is TGTGCCTGGCGGGGGATCACAGATACGCAGTATTTT. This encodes CAWRGITDTQYF.

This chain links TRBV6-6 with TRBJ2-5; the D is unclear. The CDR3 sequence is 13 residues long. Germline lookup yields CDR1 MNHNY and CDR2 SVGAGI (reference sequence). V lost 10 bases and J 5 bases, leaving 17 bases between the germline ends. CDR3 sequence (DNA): TGTGCCATTACCAAGAGGACCGGGGAGACCCAGTACTTC. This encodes CAITKRTGETQYF.

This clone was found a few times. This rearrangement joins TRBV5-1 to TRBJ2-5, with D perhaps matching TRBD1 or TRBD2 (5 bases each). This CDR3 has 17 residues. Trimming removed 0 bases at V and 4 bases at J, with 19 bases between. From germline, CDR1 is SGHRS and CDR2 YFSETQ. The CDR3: CASSLGGRGRQGETQYF. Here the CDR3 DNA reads TGCGCCAGCAGCTTGGGGGGGAGAGGAAGGCAAGGAGAGACCCAGTACTTC.

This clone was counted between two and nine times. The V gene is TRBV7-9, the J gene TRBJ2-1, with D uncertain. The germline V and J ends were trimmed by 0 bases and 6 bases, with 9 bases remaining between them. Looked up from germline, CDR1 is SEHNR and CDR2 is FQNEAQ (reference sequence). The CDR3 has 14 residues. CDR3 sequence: CASSLAVQVNEQFF. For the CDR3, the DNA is TGTGCCAGCAGCTTAGCGGTTCAAGTCAATGAGCAGTTCTTC.

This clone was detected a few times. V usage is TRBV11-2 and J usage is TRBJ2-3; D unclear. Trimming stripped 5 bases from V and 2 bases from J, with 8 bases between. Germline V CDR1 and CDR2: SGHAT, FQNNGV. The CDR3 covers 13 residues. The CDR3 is CASSHGPTDTQYF. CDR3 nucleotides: TGTGCCAGCAGCCACGGGCCCACAGATACGCAGTATTTT.

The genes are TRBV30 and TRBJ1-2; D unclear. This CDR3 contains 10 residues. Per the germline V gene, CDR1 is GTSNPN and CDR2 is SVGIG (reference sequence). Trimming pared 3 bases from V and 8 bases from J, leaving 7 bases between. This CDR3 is CAWREGGYTF. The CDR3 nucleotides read TGTGCCTGGAGGGAGGGAGGCTACACCTTC.

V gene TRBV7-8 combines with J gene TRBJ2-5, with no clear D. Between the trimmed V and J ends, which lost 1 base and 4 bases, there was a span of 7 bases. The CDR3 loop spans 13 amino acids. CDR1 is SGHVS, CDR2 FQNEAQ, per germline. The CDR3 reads CASSLGPSETQYF. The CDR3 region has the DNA TGTGCCAGCAGCTTAGGACCCTCAGAGACCCAGTACTTC.

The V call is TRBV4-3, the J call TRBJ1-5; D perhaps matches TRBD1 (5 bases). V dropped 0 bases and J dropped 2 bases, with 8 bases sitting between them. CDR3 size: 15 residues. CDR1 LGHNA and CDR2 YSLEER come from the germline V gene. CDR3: CASSQELRGNQPQHF. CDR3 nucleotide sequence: TGCGCCAGCAGCCAAGAACTCAGGGGCAATCAGCCCCAGCATTTT.

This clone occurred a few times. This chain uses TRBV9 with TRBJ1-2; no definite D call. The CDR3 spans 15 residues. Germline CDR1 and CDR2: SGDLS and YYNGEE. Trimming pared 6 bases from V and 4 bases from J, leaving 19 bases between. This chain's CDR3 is CASTRGLAAIYGYTF. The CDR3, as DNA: TGTGCCAGCACCCGAGGCTTGGCGGCGATCTATGGCTACACCTTC.

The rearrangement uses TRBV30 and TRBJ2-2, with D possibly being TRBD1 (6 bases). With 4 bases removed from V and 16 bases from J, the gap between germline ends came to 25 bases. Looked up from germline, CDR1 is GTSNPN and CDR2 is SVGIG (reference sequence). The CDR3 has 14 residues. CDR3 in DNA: TGTGCCTGGACTATCCCAGGGGATCGGGATGTTTGGTTTTTT. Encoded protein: CAWTIPGDRDVWFF.

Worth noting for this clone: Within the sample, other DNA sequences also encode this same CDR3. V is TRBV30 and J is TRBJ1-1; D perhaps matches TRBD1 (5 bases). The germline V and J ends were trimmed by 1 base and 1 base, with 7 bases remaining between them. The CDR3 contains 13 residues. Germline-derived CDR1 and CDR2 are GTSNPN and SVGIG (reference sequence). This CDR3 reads CAWSAQGNTEAFF. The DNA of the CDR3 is TGTGCCTGGAGTGCCCAGGGGAACACTGAAGCTTTCTTT.

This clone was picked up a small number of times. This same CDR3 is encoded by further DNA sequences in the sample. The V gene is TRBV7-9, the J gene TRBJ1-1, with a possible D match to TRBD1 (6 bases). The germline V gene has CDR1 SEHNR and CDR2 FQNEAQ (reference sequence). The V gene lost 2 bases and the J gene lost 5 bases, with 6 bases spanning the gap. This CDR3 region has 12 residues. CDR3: CASSLRGTEAFF. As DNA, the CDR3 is TGTGCCAGCAGCTTAAGGGGGACTGAAGCTTTCTTT.

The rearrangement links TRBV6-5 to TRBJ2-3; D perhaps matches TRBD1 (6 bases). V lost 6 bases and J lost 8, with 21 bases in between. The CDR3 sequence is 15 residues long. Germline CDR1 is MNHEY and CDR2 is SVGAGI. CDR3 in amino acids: CASSPLARGSGTQYF. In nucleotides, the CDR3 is TGTGCCAGCAGCCCGCTGGCCAGGGGAAGCGGTACGCAGTATTTT.

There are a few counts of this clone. In DNA form, the CDR3 reads TGTGCCAGCAGATCGGAACTATTGAACACCGGGGAGCTGTTTTTT. Residues: CASRSELLNTGELFF. The rearrangement joins TRBV7-9 to TRBJ2-2, with D hard to call. Germline V gene lookup returns CDR1 SEHNR and CDR2 FQNEAQ (reference sequence). The CDR3 totals 15 residues. Trimming shortened V by 6 bases and J by 1 base, and 12 bases separated the two germline ends.

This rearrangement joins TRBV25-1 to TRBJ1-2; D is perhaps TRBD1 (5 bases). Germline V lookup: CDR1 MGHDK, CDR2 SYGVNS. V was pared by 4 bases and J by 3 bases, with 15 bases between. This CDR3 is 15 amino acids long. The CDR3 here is CASSANERGDYGYTF. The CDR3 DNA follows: TGTGCCAGCAGTGCCAATGAACGGGGGGACTATGGCTACACCTTC.

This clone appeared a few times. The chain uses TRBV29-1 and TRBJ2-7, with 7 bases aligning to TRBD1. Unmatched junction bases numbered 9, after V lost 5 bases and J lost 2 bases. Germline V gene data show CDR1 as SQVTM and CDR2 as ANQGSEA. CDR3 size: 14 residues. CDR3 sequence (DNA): TGCAGCGTTACCGGGACAGCCATTACCTACGAGCAGTACTTC. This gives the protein CSVTGTAITYEQYF.